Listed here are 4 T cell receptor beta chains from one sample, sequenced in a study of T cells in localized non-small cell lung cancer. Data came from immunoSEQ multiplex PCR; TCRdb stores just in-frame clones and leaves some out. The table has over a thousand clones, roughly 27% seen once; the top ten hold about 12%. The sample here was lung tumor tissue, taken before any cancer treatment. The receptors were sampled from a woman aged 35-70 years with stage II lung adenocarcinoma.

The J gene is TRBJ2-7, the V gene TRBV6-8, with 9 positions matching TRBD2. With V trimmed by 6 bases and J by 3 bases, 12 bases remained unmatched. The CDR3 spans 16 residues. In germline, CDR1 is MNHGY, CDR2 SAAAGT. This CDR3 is CASSDTLAGRDYEQYF. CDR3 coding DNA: TGTGCCAGCAGCGACACCCTAGCGGGACGTGACTACGAGCAGTACTTC.

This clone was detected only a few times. The CDR3, as DNA: TGTGCCAGCAGCGCAACAGGGGGCTCCTACGAGCAGTACTTC. Translated, it gives CASSATGGSYEQYF. The chain joins TRBV9 to TRBJ2-7, with TRBD1 identical over 8 bases. CDR3 length equals 14 residues. Germline CDR1 is SGDLS and CDR2 is YYNGEE. Trimming cost V 3 bases and J 0 bases; bases outside gene matches: 2.

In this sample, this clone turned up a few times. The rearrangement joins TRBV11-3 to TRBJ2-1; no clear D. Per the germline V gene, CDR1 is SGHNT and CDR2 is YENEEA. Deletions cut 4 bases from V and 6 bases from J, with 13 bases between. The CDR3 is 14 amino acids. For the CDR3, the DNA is TGTGCCAGCAGCTCCCGGGCCGGGCGCAATGAGCAGTTCTTC. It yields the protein CASSSRAGRNEQFF.

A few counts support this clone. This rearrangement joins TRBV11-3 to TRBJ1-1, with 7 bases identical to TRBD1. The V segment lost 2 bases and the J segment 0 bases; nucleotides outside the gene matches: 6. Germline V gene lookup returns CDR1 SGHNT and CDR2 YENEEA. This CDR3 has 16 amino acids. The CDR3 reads CASSLTAGGMNTEAFF. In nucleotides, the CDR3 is TGTGCCAGCAGCTTAACGGCAGGGGGTATGAACACTGAAGCTTTCTTT.